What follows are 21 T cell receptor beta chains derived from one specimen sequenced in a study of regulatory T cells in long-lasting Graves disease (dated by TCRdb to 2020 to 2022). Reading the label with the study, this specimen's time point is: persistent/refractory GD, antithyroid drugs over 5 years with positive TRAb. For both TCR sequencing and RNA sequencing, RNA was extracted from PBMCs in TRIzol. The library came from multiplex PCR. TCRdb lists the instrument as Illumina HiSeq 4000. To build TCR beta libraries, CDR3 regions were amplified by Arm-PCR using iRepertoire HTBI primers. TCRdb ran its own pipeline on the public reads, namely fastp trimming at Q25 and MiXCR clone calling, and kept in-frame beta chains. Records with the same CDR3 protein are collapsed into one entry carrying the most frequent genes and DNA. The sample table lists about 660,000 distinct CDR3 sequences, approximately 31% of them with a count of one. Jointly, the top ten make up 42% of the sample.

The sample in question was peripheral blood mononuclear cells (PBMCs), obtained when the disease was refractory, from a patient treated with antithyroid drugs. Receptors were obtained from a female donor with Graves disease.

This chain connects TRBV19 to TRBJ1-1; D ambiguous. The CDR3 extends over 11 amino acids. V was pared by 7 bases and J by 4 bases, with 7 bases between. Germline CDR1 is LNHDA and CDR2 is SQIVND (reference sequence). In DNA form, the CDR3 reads TGTGCCAGTAAACAGTTCACTGAAGCTTTCTTT. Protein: CASKQFTEAFF.

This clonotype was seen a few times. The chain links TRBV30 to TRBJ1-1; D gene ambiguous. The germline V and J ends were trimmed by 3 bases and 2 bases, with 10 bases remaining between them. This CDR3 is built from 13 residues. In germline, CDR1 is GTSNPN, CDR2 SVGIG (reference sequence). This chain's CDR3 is CAWSTDLNTEAFF. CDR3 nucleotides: TGTGCCTGGAGCACAGACCTTAACACTGAAGCTTTCTTT.

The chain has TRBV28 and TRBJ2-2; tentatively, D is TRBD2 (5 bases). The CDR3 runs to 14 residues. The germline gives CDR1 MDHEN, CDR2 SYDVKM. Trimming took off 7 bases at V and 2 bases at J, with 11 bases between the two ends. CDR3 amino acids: CASTKRGNTGELFF. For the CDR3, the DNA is TGTGCCAGCACGAAACGGGGAAACACCGGGGAGCTGTTTTTT.

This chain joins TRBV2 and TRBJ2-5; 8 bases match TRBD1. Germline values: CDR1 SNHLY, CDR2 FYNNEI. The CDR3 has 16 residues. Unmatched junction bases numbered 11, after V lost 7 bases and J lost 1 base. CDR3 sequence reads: CASMVSTGEAQETQYF. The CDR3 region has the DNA TGTGCCAGCATGGTTTCGACAGGGGAAGCCCAAGAGACCCAGTACTTC.

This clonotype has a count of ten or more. The CDR3 protein is CSARRAETAYNSPLHF. CDR3 DNA: TGCAGTGCTAGGAGAGCCGAGACAGCCTATAATTCACCCCTCCACTTT. The chain recombines TRBV20-1 with TRBJ1-6; TRBD1 is a possible D gene (5 bases). The CDR3 loop spans 16 amino acids. Between the trimmed V and J ends, which lost 3 bases and 2 bases, there was a span of 14 bases. Germline V gives CDR1 DFQATT, CDR2 SNEGSKA (reference sequence).

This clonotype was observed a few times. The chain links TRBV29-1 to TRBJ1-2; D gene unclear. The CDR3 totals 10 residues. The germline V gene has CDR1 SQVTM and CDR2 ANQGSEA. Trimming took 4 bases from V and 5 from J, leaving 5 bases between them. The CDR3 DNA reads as TGCAGCGTTGCCCAGTATGGCTACACCTTC. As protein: CSVAQYGYTF.

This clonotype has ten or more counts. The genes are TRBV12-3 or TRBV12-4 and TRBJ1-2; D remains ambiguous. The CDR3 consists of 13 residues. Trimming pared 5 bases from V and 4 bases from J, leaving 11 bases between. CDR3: CASSPSGSYGYTF. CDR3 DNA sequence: TGTGCCAGCAGTCCGTCAGGTAGCTATGGCTACACCTTC.

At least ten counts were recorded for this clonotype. This CDR3 reads CASRTSPLNTEAFF. The DNA for the CDR3 is TGTGCCAGCAGGACCTCCCCCTTGAACACTGAAGCTTTCTTT. The gene calls are TRBV28 and TRBJ1-1; no firm D call. Germline CDR1 and CDR2: MDHEN and SYDVKM. The V end was cut by 6 bases, the J end by 0 bases, with 11 bases between. CDR3 length: 14 amino acids.

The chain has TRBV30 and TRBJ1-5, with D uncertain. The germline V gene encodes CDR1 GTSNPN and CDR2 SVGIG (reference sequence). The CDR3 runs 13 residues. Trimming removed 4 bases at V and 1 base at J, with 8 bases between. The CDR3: CAWTPQSNQPQHF. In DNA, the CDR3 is TGTGCCTGGACCCCGCAGAGCAATCAGCCCCAGCATTTT.

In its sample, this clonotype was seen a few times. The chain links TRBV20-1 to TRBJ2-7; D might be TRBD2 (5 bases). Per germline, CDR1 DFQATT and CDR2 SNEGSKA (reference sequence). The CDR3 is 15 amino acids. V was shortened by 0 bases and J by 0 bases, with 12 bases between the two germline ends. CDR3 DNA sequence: TGCAGTGCTAGAGATGCGGGCAGGACCTCCTACGAGCAGTACTTC. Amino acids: CSARDAGRTSYEQYF.

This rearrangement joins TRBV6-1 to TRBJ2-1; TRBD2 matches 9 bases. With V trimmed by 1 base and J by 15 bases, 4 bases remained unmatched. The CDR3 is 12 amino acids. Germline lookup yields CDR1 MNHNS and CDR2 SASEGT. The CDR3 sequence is CASSEGGRAAFF. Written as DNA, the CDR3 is TGTGCCAGCAGTGAAGGCGGGAGGGCGGCGTTCTTC.

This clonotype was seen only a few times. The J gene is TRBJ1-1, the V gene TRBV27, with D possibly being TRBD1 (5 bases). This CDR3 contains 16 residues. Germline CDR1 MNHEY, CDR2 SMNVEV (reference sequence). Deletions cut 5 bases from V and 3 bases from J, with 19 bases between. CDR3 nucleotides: TGTGCCAGCAGTCCTCGGGAGGGGCCTATCGACACTGAAGCTTTCTTT. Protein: CASSPREGPIDTEAFF.

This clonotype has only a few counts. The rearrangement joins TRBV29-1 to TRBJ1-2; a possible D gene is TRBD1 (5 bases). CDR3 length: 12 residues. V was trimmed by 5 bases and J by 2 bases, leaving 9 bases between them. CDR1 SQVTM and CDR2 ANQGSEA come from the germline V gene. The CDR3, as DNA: TGCAGCGTTTCGGGACGGAACTATGGCTACACCTTC. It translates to CSVSGRNYGYTF.

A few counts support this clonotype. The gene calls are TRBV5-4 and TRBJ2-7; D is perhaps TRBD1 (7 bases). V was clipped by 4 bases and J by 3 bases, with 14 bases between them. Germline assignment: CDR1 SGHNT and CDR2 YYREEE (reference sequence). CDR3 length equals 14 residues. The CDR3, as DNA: TGTGCCAGCAGCCGCGGGACAGAAAACTACGAGCAGTACTTC. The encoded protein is CASSRGTENYEQYF.

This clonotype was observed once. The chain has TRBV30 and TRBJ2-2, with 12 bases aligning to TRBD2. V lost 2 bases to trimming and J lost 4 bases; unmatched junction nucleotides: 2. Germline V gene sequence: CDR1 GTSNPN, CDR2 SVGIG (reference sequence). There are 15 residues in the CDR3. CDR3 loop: CAWSTSGRTTGELFF. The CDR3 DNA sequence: TGTGCCTGGAGTACTAGCGGGAGGACCACCGGGGAGCTGTTTTTT.

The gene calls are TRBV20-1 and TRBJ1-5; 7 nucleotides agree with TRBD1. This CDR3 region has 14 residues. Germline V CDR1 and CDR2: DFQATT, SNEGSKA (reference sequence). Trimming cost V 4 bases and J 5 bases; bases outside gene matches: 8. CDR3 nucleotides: TGCAGTGCTACATTTTCAACAGGGGATCAGCCCCAGCATTTT. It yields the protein CSATFSTGDQPQHF.

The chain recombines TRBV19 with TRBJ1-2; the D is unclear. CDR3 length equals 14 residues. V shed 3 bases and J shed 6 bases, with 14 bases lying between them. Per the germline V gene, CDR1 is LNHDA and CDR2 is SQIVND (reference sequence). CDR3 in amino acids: CASSIFAQRNGYTF. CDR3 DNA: TGTGCCAGTAGTATCTTTGCGCAGAGGAATGGCTACACCTTC.

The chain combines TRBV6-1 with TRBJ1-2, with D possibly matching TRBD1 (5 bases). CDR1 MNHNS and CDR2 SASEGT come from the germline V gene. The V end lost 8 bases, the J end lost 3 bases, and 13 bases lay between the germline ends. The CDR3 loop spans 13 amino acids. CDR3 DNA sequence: TGTGCCAGCCGCTTGGGGGGGTACTATGGCTACACCTTC. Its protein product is CASRLGGYYGYTF.

DNA of the CDR3: TGTGCCAGCAGATACACGGGGACGGACATTCAGTACTTC. Translating it yields CASRYTGTDIQYF. The V gene is TRBV6-2 or TRBV6-3, the J gene TRBJ2-4; D could derive from TRBD1 or TRBD2 (5 bases each). Germline lookup yields CDR1 MNHEY and CDR2 SVGEGT. Trimming cost V 6 bases and J 8 bases, with 14 bases left between them. The CDR3 loop spans 13 amino acids.

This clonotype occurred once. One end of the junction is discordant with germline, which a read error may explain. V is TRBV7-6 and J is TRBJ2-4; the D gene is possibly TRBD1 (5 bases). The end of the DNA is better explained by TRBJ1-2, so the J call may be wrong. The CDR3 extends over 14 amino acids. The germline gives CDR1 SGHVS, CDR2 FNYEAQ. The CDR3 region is CASSPGTLEGGYTF. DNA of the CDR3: TGCGCCAGCAGCCCAGGGACCCTTGAGGGCGGCTACACCTTC.

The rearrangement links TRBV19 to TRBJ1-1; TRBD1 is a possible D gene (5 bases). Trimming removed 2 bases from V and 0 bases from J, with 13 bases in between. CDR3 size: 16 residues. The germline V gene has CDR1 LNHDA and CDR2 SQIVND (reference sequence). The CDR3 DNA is TGTGCCAGTAGTATAAGGGGACGGGGCTTGAACACTGAAGCTTTCTTT. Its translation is CASSIRGRGLNTEAFF.